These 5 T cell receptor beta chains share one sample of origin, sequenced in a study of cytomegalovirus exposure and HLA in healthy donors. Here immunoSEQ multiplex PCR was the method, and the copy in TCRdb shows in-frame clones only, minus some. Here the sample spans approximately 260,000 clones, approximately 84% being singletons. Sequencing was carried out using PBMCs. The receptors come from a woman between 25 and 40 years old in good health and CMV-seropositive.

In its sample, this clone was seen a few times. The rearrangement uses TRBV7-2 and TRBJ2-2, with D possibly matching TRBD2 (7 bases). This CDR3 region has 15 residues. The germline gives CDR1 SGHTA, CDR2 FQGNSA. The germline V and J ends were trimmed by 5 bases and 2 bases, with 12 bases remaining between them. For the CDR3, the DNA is TGTGCCAGCAGCGGAGGGGGGGGCAACACCGGGGAGCTGTTTTTT. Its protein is CASSGGGGNTGELFF.

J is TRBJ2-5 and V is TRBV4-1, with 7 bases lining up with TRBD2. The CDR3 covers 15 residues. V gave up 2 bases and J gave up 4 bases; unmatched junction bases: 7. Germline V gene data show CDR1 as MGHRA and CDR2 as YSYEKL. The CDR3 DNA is TGCGCCAGCAGCCAATGGGCGGGCGGGGGAGAGACCCAGTACTTC. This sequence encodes CASSQWAGGGETQYF.

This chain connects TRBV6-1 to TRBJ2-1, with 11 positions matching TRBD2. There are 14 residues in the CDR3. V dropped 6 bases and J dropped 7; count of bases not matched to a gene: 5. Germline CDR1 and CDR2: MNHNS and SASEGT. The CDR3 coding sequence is TGTGCCAGCAGGCCGGGACTAGCGGTAAATGAGCAGTTCTTC. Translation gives CASRPGLAVNEQFF.

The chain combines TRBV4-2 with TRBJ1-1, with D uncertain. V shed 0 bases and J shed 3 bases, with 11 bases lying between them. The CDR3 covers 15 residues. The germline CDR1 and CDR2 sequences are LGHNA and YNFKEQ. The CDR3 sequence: CASSQDTGRDTEAFF. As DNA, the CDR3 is TGTGCCAGCAGCCAAGATACGGGGAGGGACACTGAAGCTTTCTTT.

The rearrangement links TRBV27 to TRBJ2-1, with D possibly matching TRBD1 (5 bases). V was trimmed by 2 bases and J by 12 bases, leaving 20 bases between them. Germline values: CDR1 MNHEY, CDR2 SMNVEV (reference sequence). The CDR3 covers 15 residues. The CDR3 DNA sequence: TGTGCCAGCAGTTTACTGTCTTTCGGACAAGAACCGCAGTTCTTC. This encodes CASSLLSFGQEPQFF.